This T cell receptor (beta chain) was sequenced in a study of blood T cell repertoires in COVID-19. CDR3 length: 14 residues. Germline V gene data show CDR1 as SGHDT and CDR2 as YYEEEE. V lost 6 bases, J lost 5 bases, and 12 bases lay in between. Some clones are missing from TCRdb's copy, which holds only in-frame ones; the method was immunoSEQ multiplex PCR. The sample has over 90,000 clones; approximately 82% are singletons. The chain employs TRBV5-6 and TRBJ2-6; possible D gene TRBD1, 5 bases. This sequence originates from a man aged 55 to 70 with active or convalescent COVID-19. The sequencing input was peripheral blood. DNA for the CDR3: TGTGCCAGCACCTCAGGGTTCAGGGCCAACGTCCTGACTTTC. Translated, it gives CASTSGFRANVLTF.